The source of this T cell receptor (beta chain) is a study of cytomegalovirus exposure and HLA in healthy donors (dated by TCRdb to 2016 to 2017). Regarding the research as a whole: According to an earlier analysis of a few hundred of the donors, about 190 million T cells yielded 117 million unique TCR beta sequences and around 300 Gb of sequence data. The aim of the study was to test whether cataloging public T cell receptors could identify signatures of past pathogen exposure. HLA typing included class I and class II loci at four-digit resolution. Of the 350 to 400 genotyped donors, about 84% fell in the genetic ancestry cluster associated with self-reported Caucasian donors. To predict cytomegalovirus infection status, the study combined high-throughput TCR immunosequencing, statistical association of individual TCRs with disease status, and machine learning. Across approximately 400 genotyped donors of the cohort, an average of approximately 240,000 unique TCR beta nucleotide sequences per donor were sequenced, and around 19% of those sequences were non-productive. About 300 gigabases of sequencing data and around 87 million unique TCR sequences were included in an early release covering under 650 HLA-typed donors. All discovery cohort repertoires had been generated on a single sequencing platform. A separate validation cohort of roughly 130 different subjects was used in addition to the roughly 620-subject first cohort. Typing coverage varied by locus: roughly 629-640 donors for A, B, C, DRB1 and DQB1; under 550 for DQA1; over 600 for DPA1; 450 to 480 for DPB1. In an earlier analysis of roughly 540 of the donors, high-throughput TCR beta sequencing was used to judge whether each TCR beta V gene segment behaved as functional or pseudogenic. Donor age, sex, ethnicity and CMV serostatus were collected together with the repertoire data. Rather than drawing on any new phenotypic data, the later analysis identified candidate immune exposures from TCR beta sequences and the way those sequences occurred across donors. A later genetic analysis used genome-wide SNP genotypes for about 65% of the roughly 670 donors, treating that subset as a discovery cohort. To study patterns of TCR occurrence, a later analysis re-analyzed previously published TCR beta repertoires from 650 to 750 donors and added high-resolution HLA genotyping. The study used immunosequencing to profile the T cell repertoires of approximately 690 subjects and linked those repertoires to cytomegalovirus serostatus. Roughly five DR-DQ haplotypes were handled as single units for association and clustering, since linkage in the cohort was strong. On the study overall, not on this receptor specifically: In a later genetic analysis, a missense DCLRE1C variant was associated with V-gene and J-gene trimming of TCR beta chains, and the association was replicated in an independent cohort. Most TCR sequences were observed very rarely across donors, whereas some public TCRs were present in many individuals. For the cohort, immune exposure information was limited to CMV serostatus. In the study, 164 TCR beta chains were listed as associated with cytomegalovirus. According to a later genetic analysis, donors in an Asian-associated ancestry cluster had fewer N-insertions in productive TCRs than the approximately 670-donor mean. Roughly uniform sequencing depth across donors was assumed in presence/absence analyses, although this assumption may not hold. A further reported finding was that TCR beta sequences accurately predicted the HLA-A and HLA-B alleles for most subjects in the first cohort. According to the authors, the approach could potentially be generalized to other disease states and immunological phenotypes. According to a later analysis, TCR association rates differed among HLA loci, with DRB1 alleles showing the most associated TCRs and HLA-C alleles showing the fewest. When HLA alleles, especially DR and DQ, strongly co-occurred, attributing TCR associations to individual alleles was difficult. Correlated functional status among segregating V segments might be attributable to linkage disequilibrium, but an unknown experimental factor could not be ruled out. Specific HLA alleles were associated with roughly 17,000 TCR beta sequences at a false discovery rate of 0.05 in a later analysis. Because counts were too low, around 17 rarely observed V segments, including chromosome 9 orphons, were left out of the earlier analysis of over 550 of the donors. Three of the identified cytomegalovirus-associated TCR beta chains were confirmed in vitro to be specific for cytomegalovirus antigens. The sequencing pipeline was judged likely to have produced a cluster of highly shared sequence variants as a technical artifact. Most CMV-associated TCR beta chains appeared to be HLA-restricted in a later analysis, and the HLA associations seemed to be driven largely by CMV exposure. The 87-base-pair reads could not distinguish some IMGT-functional V segments, including TRBV6-2 and TRBV6-3, so those segments were excluded. Compared with equally common non-associated chains, HLA-associated TCR beta chains in a later analysis were more clonally expanded and had lower generation probabilities. The classifier was reported to diagnose cytomegalovirus status with high specificity and sensitivity in both the original cohort and the validation cohort. The cohort was sequenced for TCR beta chains only, and without alpha or paired-chain data the features that could be detected were limited. Because HLA typing was missing for some donors at each locus, association tests included only the typed subset. Broadly in line with IMGT annotations, most TCR beta V segments showed up in productive rearrangements about 90% or about 30% of the time in an earlier analysis of under 700 of the donors. Several of the top co-occurrence clusters appeared to be linked to parvovirus B19, influenza, CMV and Epstein-Barr virus, according to a later analysis.

The method behind the library was the immunoSEQ multiplex PCR assay. The multiplex PCR relied on a mix of 60 forward primers for TCR Vbeta segments and 13 reverse primers for TCR Jbeta segments. A multiplex PCR assay on genomic DNA amplified the CDR3 region of rearranged TCR beta genes. The amplified TCR beta libraries were sequenced on the Illumina HiSeq System as 87-base-pair reads. The authors' pipeline ran thus. A later analysis tallied about 77 million unique TCR beta chains across the roughly 610 repertoires, and approximately 11 million of those chains were shared by two or more donors. A nearest-neighbor algorithm error-corrected the raw reads and collapsed the reads into unique sequences, merging closely related sequences to remove PCR and sequencing errors. V, D and J gene segments were assigned by aligning CDR3 sequences to IMGT reference sequences. Each retained sequence needed at least a six-nucleotide match to both a V gene segment and a J gene segment. A rearrangement counted as productive if the CDR3 had no stop codons and remained in frame with V and J, and every other rearrangement counted as non-productive. Following IMGT convention, CDR3 was defined as the stretch from the second conserved V-encoded cysteine to the conserved J-encoded phenylalanine. In an earlier analysis of around 640 of the donors, sequences lacking an unambiguous match to a single V gene segment were excluded. In an earlier analysis of some 590 of the donors, a V segment was called functional when productive rearrangements were above 56.7%, and segregating when the standard deviation between donors exceeded 5%. A statistical classification framework was developed to diagnose cytomegalovirus status using the catalog of TCR beta chain sequences. In a later analysis, V and J genes were assigned by comparing TCR nucleotide sequences against IMGT/GENE-DB human TR gene sequences. A later analysis assigned CDR3 sequences and most-parsimonious VDJ recombination scenarios with the TCRdist pipeline. In a later analysis, each TCR beta chain was defined by its CDR3 amino acid sequence together with its V-gene family, and reads without a unique V-gene family were excluded. In a later analysis, 450 to 600 highly shared, low-generation-probability nucleotide sequences were removed to address suspected cross-contamination and a sequencing artifact. In a later analysis, a clonal expansion index for each public chain was calculated from normalized within-repertoire ranks of inferred template counts. In a later analysis, generation probabilities were computed using a VDJ recombination model fitted to out-of-frame rearrangements, and the results were checked against IGoR. Hypergeometric tests were used in a later analysis to score TCR-TCR, TCR-HLA and TCR-CMV co-occurrence, with a repertoire-size bias correction applied to the TCR pairs. False discovery rates were estimated in a later analysis by permuting HLA or CMV assignments 20 times. In a later analysis, co-occurring TCRs were grouped using DBSCAN, and TCRdist sequence similarity was added for clustering within HLA-allele-positive subsets. Co-occurrence clustering excluded repertoires with fewer than 30,000 or more than 120,000 public chains, plus five with anomalous nucleotide sharing. TCRdb stores this immuneACCESS table with in-frame sequences only. Part of the clones is absent; in the studies checked, under half of the shortfall reflects unresolved V genes, and no reason is known for the rest. V and J calls and clone size follow that table, whereas D and trimming were derived from the DNA. This sample is represented by 150,000 or so clones; around 80% of them were singletons. The top ten constitute 6.3% of the sample.

The CDR3 goes from the cysteine to the phenylalanine over 15 residues. Solely the CDR3 DNA is kept, with 45 bases framed from the first base. Germline trimming: 3 bases from V, 0 bases from J; junction bases outside gene matches: 4. Based on the germline V gene, the CDR1 and CDR2 sequences are SGHRS and YFSETQ. As concerns this clone: The specificity of this receptor is unknown. Nothing much larger sits one base from this clone, and base qualities are not available.

The cohort consisted of some 670 healthy bone marrow donors. Cohort members were all nominally healthy when sampled, although unrecorded immune exposures were likely present. The donor was CMV seropositive and was included in the group of around 300 seropositive cohort members. Each donor provided a peripheral blood sample, and peripheral blood mononuclear cells were used for TCR beta sequencing. The Qiagen DNeasy Blood Extraction Kit was used to extract genomic DNA from the blood cell samples. The chain couples TRBV5-1 to TRBJ2-3; 7 middle bases align to TRBD1. The sequenced material came from PBMCs. This receptor was taken from a male donor in good health and CMV-seropositive. The DNA is TGCGCCAGCAGCTGGTCAGGGGGAAGCACAGATACGCAGTATTTT. This gives the protein CASSWSGGSTDTQYF.